The 16 T cell receptor beta chains reported below all come from one sample, sequenced in a study of T cell responses to AZD1222 COVID-19 vaccine. Assay: immunoSEQ multiplex PCR; the TCRdb copy retains only in-frame clones and omits some. The sample has 130,000 to 150,000 clones; roughly 86% are singletons. This specimen was peripheral blood, taken 28 days after the second AZD1222 dose. These receptors were collected from an adult who received the AZD1222 COVID-19 vaccine.

The J gene is TRBJ1-2, the V gene TRBV25-1; possible D gene TRBD1, 6 bases. From germline, CDR1 is MGHDK and CDR2 SYGVNS. The CDR3 sequence is 15 residues long. The germline V and J ends were trimmed by 3 bases and 4 bases, with 15 bases remaining between them. The CDR3: CASSDLMAGAYGYTF. The DNA for the CDR3 is TGTGCCAGCAGTGACCTCATGGCAGGGGCCTATGGCTACACCTTC.

V usage is TRBV14 and J usage is TRBJ2-3, with D hard to call. The germline gives CDR1 SGHDN, CDR2 FVKESK. This CDR3 has 15 residues. Trimming stripped 1 base from V and 0 bases from J, with 8 bases between. The CDR3 reads CASSQGASSTDTQYF. CDR3 in DNA: TGTGCCAGCAGCCAAGGCGCCTCTAGCACAGATACGCAGTATTTT.

The chain joins TRBV6-4 to TRBJ2-3; TRBD2 matches at 12 bases. The germline V gene encodes CDR1 MRHNA and CDR2 SNTAGT. J was trimmed by 5 bases and V by 3 bases; bases with no gene match: 0. The CDR3 is made up of 14 amino acids. DNA for the CDR3: TGTGCCAGCAGTGAACTAGCGGGGGGAGATACGCAGTATTTT. Residues: CASSELAGGDTQYF.

CDR3: CASSHQGNGELFF. CDR3 nucleotide sequence: TGTGCCAGTAGTCATCAGGGCAACGGGGAGCTGTTTTTT. The chain carries TRBV19 and TRBJ2-2; D perhaps matches TRBD1 (5 bases). Germline V gene sequence: CDR1 LNHDA, CDR2 SQIVND (reference sequence). Trimming removed 5 bases from V and 7 bases from J, with 11 bases in between. The CDR3 runs to 13 residues.

To note about this clone: With a much larger clone just one base away, this may be a read error. This sequence joins TRBV18 and TRBJ1-3; tentatively, D is TRBD1 (6 bases). The V gene's germline CDR1 is KGHSH and CDR2 LQKENI. The CDR3 contains 18 residues. The CDR3 is CASSTTGLGQISGNTMYF. In nucleotides, the CDR3 is TGTGCCAGCTCAACGACAGGCCTGGGCCAAATCTCTGGAAACACCATGTATTTT.

The chain carries TRBV7-2 and TRBJ2-3; the match to TRBD2 covers 10 bases. This CDR3 has 14 amino acids. Trimming at V came to 4 bases and at J to 4 bases, leaving 2 bases not matched to a gene. From germline, CDR1 is SGHTA and CDR2 FQGNSA. The CDR3 sequence is CASSSSGGADTQYF. DNA of the CDR3: TGTGCCAGCAGCTCAAGCGGGGGGGCAGATACGCAGTATTTT.

The chain combines TRBV30 with TRBJ1-1, with D perhaps matching TRBD1 (6 bases). Germline assignment: CDR1 GTSNPN and CDR2 SVGIG (reference sequence). The CDR3 is 13 amino acids. Trimming shortened V by 0 bases and J by 4 bases, and 9 bases separated the two germline ends. CDR3 coding DNA: TGTGCCTGGAGTGTGGAGGGGGGCACTGAAGCTTTCTTT. This translates into CAWSVEGGTEAFF.

The V and J genes are TRBV7-9 and TRBJ2-1, with 13 bases lining up with TRBD2. V trimming: 5 bases; J trimming: 8 bases; junction bases outside the gene matches: 9. The CDR3 totals 16 residues. The V gene's germline CDR1 is SEHNR and CDR2 FQNEAQ (reference sequence). As DNA, the CDR3 is TGTGCCAGCAGCCACCCACGACTAGCGGGAGGTTATGAGCAGTTCTTC. This gives the protein CASSHPRLAGGYEQFF.

The rearrangement links TRBV7-9 to TRBJ2-7; TRBD1 matches at 7 bases. This CDR3 region has 14 residues. CDR1 SEHNR and CDR2 FQNEAQ come from the germline V gene (reference sequence). J was trimmed by 1 base and V by 5 bases; bases with no gene match: 5. CDR3 region: CASSRLTGSYEQYF. The CDR3 bases are TGTGCCAGCAGCCGCTTGACAGGGTCCTACGAGCAGTACTTC.

This clone has a single count. The chain carries TRBV19 and TRBJ2-7, with D possibly being TRBD2 (5 bases). Between the trimmed V and J ends, which lost 6 bases and 2 bases, there was a span of 14 bases. The CDR3 spans 14 residues. Germline CDR1 LNHDA, CDR2 SQIVND (reference sequence). The CDR3 region is CASSPAGGAYEQYF. CDR3 bases: TGTGCCAGTAGCCCCGCGGGCGGAGCCTACGAGCAGTACTTC.

The chain employs TRBV4-1 and TRBJ2-1; D is ambiguous. Trimming removed 2 bases from V and 6 bases from J, with 11 bases in between. The CDR3 spans 14 residues. Germline CDR1 reads MGHRA; CDR2 reads YSYEKL. The CDR3 coding sequence is TGCGCCAGCAGCCAATCGGTTTGGGGCAATGAGCAGTTCTTC. Residues: CASSQSVWGNEQFF.

This chain uses TRBV5-8 with TRBJ1-4; 7 nucleotides line up with TRBD1. Trimming at V came to 4 bases and at J to 4 bases, leaving 4 bases not matched to a gene. This CDR3 region has 14 residues. In germline, CDR1 is SGHTS, CDR2 YDEGEE. CDR3 DNA sequence: TGTGCCAGCAGCCGAGGGACAGTTAATGAAAAACTGTTTTTT. Translated, it gives CASSRGTVNEKLFF.

The V and J genes are TRBV5-4 and TRBJ1-2, with D maybe TRBD1 (5 bases). V lost 1 base, J lost 3 bases, and 7 bases lay in between. Germline assignment: CDR1 SGHNT and CDR2 YYREEE (reference sequence). CDR3 length: 13 residues. This chain's CDR3 is CASSLPTDYGYTF. CDR3 DNA sequence: TGTGCCAGCAGCTTGCCGACAGACTATGGCTACACCTTC.

In this sample, this clone turned up once. The rearrangement joins TRBV19 to TRBJ2-7; D is possibly TRBD2 (5 bases). Germline values: CDR1 LNHDA, CDR2 SQIVND (reference sequence). V was cut by 5 bases and J by 4 bases, with 15 bases left in between. This CDR3 is 14 amino acids long. The DNA of the CDR3 is TGTGCCAGTAGTTTGACGGGGAAAGGATACGAGCAGTACTTC. Its protein product is CASSLTGKGYEQYF.

The table lists this clone with a count of one. V and J are TRBV7-9 and TRBJ1-1; no clear D. The CDR3 spans 14 residues. V lost 5 bases to trimming and J lost 4 bases, with 14 bases between them. Per germline, CDR1 SEHNR and CDR2 FQNEAQ (reference sequence). In DNA form, the CDR3 reads TGTGCCAGCAGCCTGGATCAATGGAGCACTGAAGCTTTCTTT. This gives the protein CASSLDQWSTEAFF.

This clone was seen only a few times. The chain is built from TRBV30 and TRBJ2-7; 8 bases line up with TRBD2. Germline trimming cut 0 bases from V and 3 bases from J; bases unmatched to any gene: 4. Germline loops: CDR1 GTSNPN, CDR2 SVGIG (reference sequence). This CDR3 has 14 amino acids. CDR3 sequence reads: CAWSVAGRDYEQYF. Written as DNA, the CDR3 is TGTGCCTGGAGTGTAGCCGGGAGGGACTACGAGCAGTACTTC.